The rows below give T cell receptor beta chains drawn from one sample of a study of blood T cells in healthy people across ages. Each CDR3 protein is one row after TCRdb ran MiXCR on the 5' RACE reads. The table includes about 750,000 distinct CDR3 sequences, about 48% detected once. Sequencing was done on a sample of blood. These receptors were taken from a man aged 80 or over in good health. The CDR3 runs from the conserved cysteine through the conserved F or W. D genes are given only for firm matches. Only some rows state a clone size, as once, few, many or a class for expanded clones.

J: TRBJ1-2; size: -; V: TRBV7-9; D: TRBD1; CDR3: CASGLTGDRYGYTF; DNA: TGTGCCAGCGGACTGACAGGGGACCGCTATGGCTACACCTTC
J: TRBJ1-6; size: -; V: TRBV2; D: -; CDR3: CASITRMSSYNSPLHF; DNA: TGTGCCAGCATTACCCGCATGAGCTCCTATAATTCACCCCTCCACTTT
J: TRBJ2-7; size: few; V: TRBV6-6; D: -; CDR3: CASSYGQPGNEQYF; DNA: TGTGCCAGCAGTTACGGGCAGCCAGGGAACGAGCAGTACTTC
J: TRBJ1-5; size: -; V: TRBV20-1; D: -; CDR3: CSASFGRYQPQHF; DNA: TGCAGTGCTAGTTTCGGCCGTTATCAGCCCCAGCATTTT
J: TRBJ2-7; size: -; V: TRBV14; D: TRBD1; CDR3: CASSLRGQGSWYEQYF; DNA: TGTGCCAGCAGCCTCCGAGGACAGGGGAGCTGGTACGAGCAGTACTTC
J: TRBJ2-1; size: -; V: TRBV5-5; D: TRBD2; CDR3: CASSFGLGSSGSDEQFF; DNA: TGTGCCAGCAGCTTTGGCTTAGGGTCTAGCGGGAGTGATGAGCAGTTCTTC
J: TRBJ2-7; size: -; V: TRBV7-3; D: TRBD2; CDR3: CASSLSRAGGTYEQYF; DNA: TGTGCCAGCAGCTTATCGAGGGCGGGAGGGACCTACGAGCAGTACTTC
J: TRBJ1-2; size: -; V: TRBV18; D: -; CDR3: CASSLQNYGYTF; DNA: TGTGCCAGCTCACTACAGAACTATGGCTACACCTTC
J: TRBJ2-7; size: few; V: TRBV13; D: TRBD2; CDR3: CASSVATLAGEQYF; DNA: TGTGCCAGCAGCGTAGCGACCCTAGCGGGGGAGCAGTACTTC
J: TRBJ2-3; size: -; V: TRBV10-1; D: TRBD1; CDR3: CASSPPGQGDRDAYF; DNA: TGCGCCAGCAGTCCTCCGGGGCAAGGGGACAGAGACGCGTATTTT
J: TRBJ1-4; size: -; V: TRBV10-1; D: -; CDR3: CASSPGGTEKLFF; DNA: TGCGCCAGCAGCCCAGGAGGGACCGAAAAACTGTTTTTT
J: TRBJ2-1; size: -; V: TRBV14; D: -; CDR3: CASSQWMGGSHEQFF; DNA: TGTGCCAGCAGCCAGTGGATGGGGGGCTCGCATGAGCAGTTCTTC
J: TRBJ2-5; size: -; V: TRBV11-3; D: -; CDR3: CASSLGTPKEQYF; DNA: TGTGCCAGCAGCTTAGGAACACCGAAAGAGCAGTACTTC
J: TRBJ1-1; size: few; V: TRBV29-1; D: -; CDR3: CSVGQEMNTEAFF; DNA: TGCAGCGTTGGACAGGAGATGAACACTGAAGCTTTCTTT
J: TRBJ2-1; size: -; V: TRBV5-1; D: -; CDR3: CASSQGKGGMSNEQFF; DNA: TGCGCCAGCAGCCAGGGGAAGGGGGGCATGTCCAATGAGCAGTTCTTC
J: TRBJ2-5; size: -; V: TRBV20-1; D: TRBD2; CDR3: CSAAPGLPQETQYF; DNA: TGCAGTGCCGCTCCGGGACTACCCCAAGAGACCCAGTACTTC
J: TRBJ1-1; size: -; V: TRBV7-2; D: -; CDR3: CASSLAGGFTEAFF; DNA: TGTGCCAGCAGCTTAGCAGGGGGTTTTACTGAAGCTTTCTTT
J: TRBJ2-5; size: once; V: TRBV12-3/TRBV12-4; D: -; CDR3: CASMGRIKNEQYF; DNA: TGTGCCAGCATGGGGAGAATAAAAAATGAGCAGTACTTC
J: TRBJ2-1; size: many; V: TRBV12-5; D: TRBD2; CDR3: CASGLYQGGSDEQFF; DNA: TGTGCTAGTGGTTTGTATCAGGGAGGGTCGGATGAGCAGTTCTTC
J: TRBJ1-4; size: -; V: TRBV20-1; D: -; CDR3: CSARDLQSTLEKLFF; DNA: TGCAGTGCTAGAGATCTGCAGTCGACCCTCGAAAAACTGTTTTTT
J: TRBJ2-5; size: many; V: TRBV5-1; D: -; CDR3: CASSLAGGRETQYF; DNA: TGCGCCAGCAGCTTGGCGGGGGGCAGAGAGACCCAGTACTTC
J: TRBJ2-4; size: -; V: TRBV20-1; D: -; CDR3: CSARGGSRVAKNIQYF; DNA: TGCAGTGCTAGAGGGGGGAGTAGGGTAGCCAAAAACATTCAGTACTTC
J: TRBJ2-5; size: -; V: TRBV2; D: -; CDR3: CASKTSPRETQYF; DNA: TGTGCCAGCAAGACCTCCCCTAGGGAGACCCAGTACTTC
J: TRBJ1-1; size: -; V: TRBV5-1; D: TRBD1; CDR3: CASSPTPGQPNTEAFF; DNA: TGCGCCAGCAGCCCGACCCCGGGACAGCCGAACACTGAAGCTTTCTTT
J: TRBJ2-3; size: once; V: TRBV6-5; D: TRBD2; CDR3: CASSRGGIAGGDTQYF; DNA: TGTGCCAGCAGTAGGGGGGGAATAGCGGGAGGAGATACGCAGTATTTT
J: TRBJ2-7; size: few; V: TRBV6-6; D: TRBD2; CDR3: CASRGLAGQEQYF; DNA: TGTGCCAGCAGAGGACTAGCGGGGCAGGAGCAGTACTTC
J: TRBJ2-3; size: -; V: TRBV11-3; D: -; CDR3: CASSLDPGLTGTQYF; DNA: TGTGCCAGCAGTTTGGACCCGGGACTTACAGGGACGCAGTATTTT
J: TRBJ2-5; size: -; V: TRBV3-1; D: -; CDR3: CASSQLPVTQYF; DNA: TGTGCCAGCAGCCAACTCCCGGTGACCCAGTACTTC
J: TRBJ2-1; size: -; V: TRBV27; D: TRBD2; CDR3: CASSLSTSGDNEQFF; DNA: TGTGCCAGCAGTTTATCGACTAGCGGGGACAATGAGCAGTTCTTC
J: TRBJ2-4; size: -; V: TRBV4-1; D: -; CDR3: CASSQGPRGPLAKNIQYF; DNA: TGCGCCAGCAGCCAAGGCCCCCGGGGGCCCCTAGCCAAAAACATTCAGTACTTC
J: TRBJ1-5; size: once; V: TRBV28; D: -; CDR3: CASNRGLSPQHF; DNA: TGTGCCAGCAACCGGGGGTTAAGCCCCCAGCATTTT
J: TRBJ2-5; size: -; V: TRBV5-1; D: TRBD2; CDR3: CASSWLTLAGGPSEQYF; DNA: TGCGCCAGCAGCTGGCTCACCTTAGCGGGAGGGCCTAGTGAGCAGTACTTC
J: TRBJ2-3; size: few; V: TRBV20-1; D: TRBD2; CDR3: CSARGVAGWDTQYF; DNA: TGCAGTGCCCGAGGAGTAGCGGGATGGGATACGCAGTATTTT
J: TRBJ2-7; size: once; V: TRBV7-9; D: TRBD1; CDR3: CASSLVGGTGGNEQYF; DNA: TGTGCCAGCAGCTTAGTGGGGGGGACAGGGGGCAACGAGCAGTACTTC
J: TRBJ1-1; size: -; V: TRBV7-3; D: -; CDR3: CASGHGRERTEAFF; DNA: TGTGCCAGCGGTCATGGGCGGGAGAGGACTGAAGCTTTCTTT
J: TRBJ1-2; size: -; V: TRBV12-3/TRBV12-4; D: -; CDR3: CASSVDPGDYGYTF; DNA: TGTGCCAGCAGTGTGGACCCGGGGGACTATGGCTACACCTTC
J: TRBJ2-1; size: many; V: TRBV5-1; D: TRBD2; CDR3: CASSPGTSEAEQFF; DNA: TGCGCCAGCAGCCCCGGGACTAGCGAGGCTGAGCAGTTCTTC
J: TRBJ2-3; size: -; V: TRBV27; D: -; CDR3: CASKGQGGRDAYF; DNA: TGTGCCAGCAAGGGGCAGGGCGGCAGAGACGCGTATTTT
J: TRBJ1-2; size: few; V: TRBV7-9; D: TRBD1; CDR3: CASSSPTGGVGYTF; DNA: TGTGCCAGCAGCTCCCCGACAGGGGGAGTAGGCTACACCTTC
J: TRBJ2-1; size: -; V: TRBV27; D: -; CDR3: CASRFDRDSYNEQFF; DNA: TGTGCCAGCAGGTTCGATAGGGACTCCTACAATGAGCAGTTCTTC
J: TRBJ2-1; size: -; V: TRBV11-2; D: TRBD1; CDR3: CASSLEGGQGSDEQFF; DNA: TGTGCCAGCAGCTTAGAGGGGGGACAGGGGAGCGATGAGCAGTTCTTC
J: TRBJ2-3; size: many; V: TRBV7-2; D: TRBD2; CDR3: CASSYRTSGTDTQYF; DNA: TGTGCCAGCAGTTATCGGACTAGCGGTACAGATACGCAGTATTTT
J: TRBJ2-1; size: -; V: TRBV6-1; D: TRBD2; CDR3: CASSAGTSGGILASYNEQFF; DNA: TGTGCCAGCAGTGCGGGGACTAGCGGGGGAATTCTAGCCTCCTACAATGAGCAGTTCTTC